The present T cell receptor beta chain was sequenced within a study of CD8+CD57+ T cells in acquired aplastic anemia. Study at large: Across the sorted CD4+ and CD8+ cells, DNA amounts averaged about 3.1 ug.

Per germline, CDR1 SEHNR and CDR2 FQNEAQ (reference sequence). The length of the CDR3 is 14 residues. Trimming shortened V by 2 bases and J by 7 bases, and 11 bases separated the two germline ends. As regards this clonotype: The antigen remains unidentified.

Patients sequenced had flow cytometry evidence of CD8+CD57+ cell expansion. The enrolled patients all had severe acquired aplastic anemia. Template material for TCR beta VDJ and CDR3 profiling consisted of genomic DNA. TCRdb independently ran MiXCR on the reads; one entry per CDR3 protein. Of 200,000 to 250,000 distinct CDR3 sequences listed, approximately 45% are singletons. Whole-study results and caveats: Patients and controls had in common 25 to 30 CD8+ CDR3 sequences.

Input material: sorted CD4+, CD8+, or CD8+CD57+ T cells (not recorded which) from PBMCs. The TCR originated in a human donor with aplastic anemia. The chain links TRBV7-9 to TRBJ2-2; a possible D gene is TRBD1 (6 bases). CDR3 loop: CASSLSQGGGELFF. CDR3 sequence (DNA): TGTGCCAGCAGCTTATCACAGGGCGGCGGGGAGCTGTTTTTT.